This TCR beta chain was recovered during a study of T cells in localized non-small cell lung cancer. Study-wide results and limits: Because only a single region of the tumor was sequenced, heterogeneity remains possible. Across samples, adjacent lung featured a median roughly 60 of the top 100 tumor clones. A raised T cell density in blood coincided with lengthier overall survival.

Sequencing used immunoSEQ multiplex PCR; TCRdb keeps in-frame clones, though not all of them. Among under 25,000 clones listed, about nine tenths were seen once. V was pared by 3 bases and J by 8 bases, with 22 bases between. Germline CDR1 and CDR2: MDHEN and SYDVKM. There are 16 residues in the CDR3. To note about this clone: Its specificity is not known.

The chain joins TRBV28 to TRBJ1-2; D not certain. The clonotype comes from a man aged 40-75 years with stage I squamous cell lung carcinoma. Sequenced material: peripheral blood, taken before any cancer treatment. The CDR3 here is CASSFGTDPLPGGYTF. DNA of the CDR3: TGTGCCAGCAGTTTCGGTACGGACCCCCTCCCGGGGGGCTACACCTTC.